These 23 T cell receptor beta chains came from one sample sequenced in a study of blood T cell repertoires in COVID-19. TCRdb keeps only in-frame clones here, not all; method: immunoSEQ multiplex PCR. This table holds 200,000 to 250,000 clones, 75% to 85% found once. Sequenced input: PBMCs or T cells enriched from blood (not recorded which). These receptors were obtained from a woman aged 50 to 60 with acute COVID-19.

The chain is built from TRBV3-1 (or the pseudogene TRBV3-2) and TRBJ1-1, with 9 bases aligning to TRBD1. Germline V gives CDR1 LGHDT, CDR2 YNNKEL (reference sequence). With 0 bases clipped from V and 2 bases from J, the junction kept 7 bases outside the gene matches. This CDR3 region has 17 residues. The CDR3 here is CASSQDLRTGDNTEAFF. DNA for the CDR3: TGTGCCAGCAGCCAAGATCTCCGGACAGGGGATAACACTGAAGCTTTCTTT.

The chain is built from TRBV7-8 and TRBJ1-4, with D possibly TRBD1 on 5 matching bases. The CDR3 has 15 residues. Deletions cut 1 base from V and 7 bases from J, with 13 bases between. Looked up from germline, CDR1 is SGHVS and CDR2 is FQNEAQ. DNA of the CDR3: TGTGCCAGCAGCTTAGGGGGCGCGATCGGTGAAAAACTGTTTTTT. This translates into CASSLGGAIGEKLFF. The full variable domain, completed using reference TRBV7-8 and TRBJ1-4, is GAGVSQSPRYKVAKRGQDVALRCDPISGHVSLFWYQQALGQGPEFLTYFQNEAQLDKSGLPSDRFFAERPEGSVSTLKIQRTQQEDSAVYLCASSLGGAIGEKLFFGSGTQLSVL.

This clone came up a few times. The V call is TRBV9, the J call TRBJ1-1; 9 bases match TRBD1. From germline, CDR1 is SGDLS and CDR2 YYNGEE. The CDR3 totals 14 residues. Trimming took 4 bases from V and 8 from J; bases not matched to a gene: 9. The CDR3 loop is CASSPRPGTGEAFF. For the CDR3, the DNA is TGTGCCAGCAGCCCACGACCCGGGACAGGGGAAGCTTTCTTT.

The chain has TRBV12-5 and TRBJ1-2; D is unclear. The CDR3 consists of 16 residues. Trimming removed 0 bases from V and 3 bases from J, with 14 bases in between. Looked up from germline, CDR1 is LGHNT and CDR2 is FRNRAP. The DNA of the CDR3 is TGTGCTAGTGGTTTGGTACGGGTGATTGAGGACTATGGCTACACCTTC. Protein: CASGLVRVIEDYGYTF. The full variable domain, with the rest looked up from reference TRBV12-5 and TRBJ1-2, is DARVTQTPRHKVTEMGQEVTMRCQPILGHNTVFWYRQTMMQGLELLAYFRNRAPLDDSGMPKDRFSAEMPDATLATLKIQPSEPRDSAVYFCASGLVRVIEDYGYTFGSGTRLTVV.

This chain connects TRBV7-8 to TRBJ1-1; D might be TRBD1 (6 bases). This CDR3 region has 19 residues. CDR1 and CDR2 (germline): SGHVS, FQNEAQ. Trimming shortened V by 1 base and J by 0 bases, and 21 bases separated the two germline ends. The CDR3 DNA reads TGTGCCAGCAGCTTAGTAGCACGCGCAGGGGTGGTCATGAACACTGAAGCTTTCTTT. This encodes CASSLVARAGVVMNTEAFF.

The chain uses TRBV7-8 and TRBJ1-1; TRBD1 is a possible D gene (5 bases). Per the germline V gene, CDR1 is SGHVS and CDR2 is FQNEAQ. Trimming shortened V by 5 bases and J by 6 bases, and 13 bases separated the two germline ends. This CDR3 region has 13 residues. The CDR3 DNA sequence: TGTGCCAGCAGCCCGGGGGGAAGAGCTGAAGCTTTCTTT. Amino acids: CASSPGGRAEAFF.

The chain employs TRBV3-1 (or the pseudogene TRBV3-2) and TRBJ1-2; 9 nucleotides match TRBD1. The CDR3 sequence is 14 residues long. In germline, CDR1 is LGHDT, CDR2 YNNKEL (reference sequence). After removal of 5 bases from V and 7 bases from J, the junction contained 8 bases not matched to a gene. The DNA for the CDR3 is TGTGCCAGCAGCATCGAGGACAGGGGAGTTGGCTACACCTTC. This translates into CASSIEDRGVGYTF.

Details on this clone: The same CDR3 also results from other DNA sequences found in this sample. The V gene is TRBV18, the J gene TRBJ1-1; tentative D call: TRBD1 (6 bases). Germline loops: CDR1 KGHSH, CDR2 LQKENI. V lost 1 base to trimming and J lost 3 bases, with 6 bases between them. There are 13 residues in the CDR3. The chain's CDR3 is CASSPRTDTEAFF. CDR3 nucleotides: TGTGCCAGCTCACCACGGACAGACACTGAAGCTTTCTTT.

The chain is built from TRBV2 and TRBJ2-7, with 8 bases identical to TRBD1. With V trimmed by 7 bases and J by 4 bases, 9 bases remained unmatched. CDR1 and CDR2 from the germline V gene are SNHLY and FYNNEI. The CDR3 is 14 amino acids. The CDR3 bases are TGTGCCAGCACCCGGGACAGGTCTCTTTACGAGCAGTACTTC. Protein product: CASTRDRSLYEQYF.

This clone was found once. This chain joins TRBV6-5 and TRBJ2-3; weak D call: TRBD2 (5 bases). In germline, CDR1 is MNHEY, CDR2 SVGAGI. The CDR3 is 16 amino acids. Trimming removed 0 bases from V and 0 bases from J, with 10 bases in between. The CDR3, as DNA: TGTGCCAGCAGTTACTCGGAGGTTACTAGCACAGATACGCAGTATTTT. Translating gives CASSYSEVTSTDTQYF.

This clone was seen a handful of times. The genes are TRBV4-1 and TRBJ1-2; a weak D match, TRBD1 (5 bases). CDR3 length: 13 residues. Germline-derived CDR1 and CDR2 are MGHRA and YSYEKL. Trimming took 1 base from V and 4 from J, leaving 7 bases between them. CDR3 coding DNA: TGCGCCAGCAGCCAAGGGGACTCCTATGGCTACACCTTC. Protein sequence: CASSQGDSYGYTF.

The genes are TRBV29-1 and TRBJ2-7; D perhaps matches TRBD1 (6 bases). From germline, CDR1 is SQVTM and CDR2 ANQGSEA. Trimming cost V 5 bases and J 0 bases, with 17 bases left between them. The CDR3 spans 15 residues. CDR3 region: CSVQDRDKSSYEQYF. For the CDR3, the DNA is TGCAGCGTTCAGGACCGGGACAAGAGCTCCTACGAGCAGTACTTC.

The chain uses TRBV5-4 and TRBJ2-1; D remains unclear. Germline CDR1 and CDR2: SGHNT and YYREEE (reference sequence). V lost 4 bases and J lost 7, with 9 bases in between. The CDR3 sequence is 12 residues long. The CDR3 DNA reads TGTGCCAGCAGCAAAGCAATAAATGAGCAGTTCTTC. Translation gives CASSKAINEQFF.

The J gene is TRBJ2-1, the V gene TRBV10-3; D is possibly TRBD2 (7 bases). There are 14 residues in the CDR3. V lost 7 bases and J 4 bases, leaving 14 bases between the germline ends. Germline V CDR1 and CDR2: ENHRY, SYGVKD. The DNA for the CDR3 is TGTGCCATCACGGGGGCTAGCGGATACAATGAGCAGTTCTTC. As protein: CAITGASGYNEQFF.

The chain links TRBV30 to TRBJ2-3; 9 nucleotides match TRBD2. CDR1 and CDR2 (germline): GTSNPN, SVGIG (reference sequence). The CDR3 contains 17 residues. With V trimmed by 0 bases and J by 4 bases, 11 bases remained unmatched. CDR3 sequence: CAWSVGSGGPGPDTQYF. In nucleotides, the CDR3 is TGTGCCTGGAGTGTCGGTAGCGGGGGACCTGGCCCAGATACGCAGTATTTT.

This sequence joins TRBV5-4 and TRBJ2-5; 13 positions agree with TRBD2. The V gene's germline CDR1 is SGHNT and CDR2 YYREEE (reference sequence). V shed 4 bases, J shed 3 bases, and the junction held 6 bases outside the gene matches. CDR3 size: 16 residues. CDR3 protein: CASSQIGTSGEETQYF. The CDR3 nucleotides read TGTGCCAGCAGCCAGATCGGGACTAGCGGGGAAGAGACCCAGTACTTC.

The rearrangement uses TRBV5-1 and TRBJ2-7, with D possibly being TRBD1 (5 bases). The CDR3 contains 13 residues. Germline-derived CDR1 and CDR2 are SGHRS and YFSETQ. The ends were cut back, 2 bases at V and 2 bases at J, with 8 bases in the middle. The DNA for the CDR3 is TGCGCCAGCAGCTTAACAGGCACCTACGAGCAGTACTTC. The encoded protein is CASSLTGTYEQYF.

This chain links TRBV29-1 with TRBJ1-2; possibly TRBD1 for D (6 bases). The V gene lost 3 bases and the J gene lost 3 bases, with 11 bases spanning the gap. CDR3 length: 13 amino acids. The V gene's germline CDR1 is SQVTM and CDR2 ANQGSEA. In DNA, the CDR3 is TGCAGCGTTGAGGGGAGGGGGGACTATGGCTACACCTTC. It codes for CSVEGRGDYGYTF.

This chain connects TRBV11-2 to TRBJ2-1; D perhaps matches TRBD2 (5 bases). V was shortened by 3 bases and J by 8 bases, with 17 bases between the two germline ends. The germline V gene has CDR1 SGHAT and CDR2 FQNNGV. CDR3 length equals 15 residues. As DNA, the CDR3 is TGTGCCAGCAGCTTGGGTATTAGCGCAACCTATGAGCAGTTCTTC. Translation gives CASSLGISATYEQFF.

V is TRBV6-4 and J is TRBJ2-3; TRBD2 matches 9 bases. Germline lookup yields CDR1 MRHNA and CDR2 SNTAGT. The CDR3 consists of 14 residues. The V segment lost 3 bases and the J segment 3 bases; nucleotides outside the gene matches: 1. CDR3 sequence: CASSERGGTDTQYF. For the CDR3, the DNA is TGTGCCAGCAGTGAGCGGGGGGGGACAGATACGCAGTATTTT.

The genes are TRBV6-5 and TRBJ1-1, with D possibly matching TRBD1 (5 bases). The CDR3 is made up of 16 amino acids. Per the germline V gene, CDR1 is MNHEY and CDR2 is SVGAGI. V was shortened by 0 bases and J by 4 bases, with 15 bases between the two germline ends. The CDR3: CASSYSGLKVGTEAFF. In nucleotides, the CDR3 is TGTGCCAGCAGTTACTCGGGACTAAAAGTTGGCACTGAAGCTTTCTTT.

The rearrangement links TRBV3-1 (or the pseudogene TRBV3-2) to TRBJ2-5; 7 bases align to TRBD2. The V segment lost 1 base and the J segment 5 bases; nucleotides outside the gene matches: 7. This CDR3 contains 15 residues. Looked up from germline, CDR1 is LGHDT and CDR2 is YNNKEL (reference sequence). CDR3: CASSQVGYGGETQYF. In DNA, the CDR3 is TGTGCCAGCAGCCAAGTCGGCTACGGGGGGGAGACCCAGTACTTC.

The genes are TRBV11-2 and TRBJ1-2, with a tentative D call TRBD1 (5 bases). Trimming shortened V by 1 base and J by 4 bases, and 13 bases separated the two germline ends. The CDR3 covers 15 residues. Germline assignment: CDR1 SGHAT and CDR2 FQNNGV. CDR3 sequence (DNA): TGTGCCAGCAGCTTAGCGGGGGGAGTAGGCTATGGCTACACCTTC. This sequence encodes CASSLAGGVGYGYTF.